This passage covers 11 T cell receptor beta chains from one sample sequenced in a study of cytomegalovirus exposure and HLA in healthy donors. In the PCR, 60 Vbeta and 13 Jbeta primers were used. Method: immunoSEQ multiplex PCR; TCRdb's copy keeps in-frame clones and lacks some. The data contain roughly 120,000 clones, 80% to 90% of them singletons. Sequenced sample: PBMCs. All receptors derive from a male donor in good health and CMV-seropositive.

The genes are TRBV4-1 and TRBJ1-3, with 7 bases identical to TRBD1. The CDR3 totals 18 residues. CDR1 is MGHRA and CDR2 is YSYEKL in the germline V gene. V lost 0 bases to trimming and J lost 0 bases; unmatched junction nucleotides: 8. CDR3 in DNA: TGCGCCAGCAGCCAAGAGCCCCGACAGGGCCGCTCTGGAAACACCATATATTTT. Its protein is CASSQEPRQGRSGNTIYF.

The rearrangement links TRBV5-4 to TRBJ2-7; D may be TRBD2 (5 bases). The CDR3 sequence is 16 residues long. Germline V CDR1 and CDR2: SGHNT, YYREEE (reference sequence). V was shortened by 0 bases and J by 7 bases, with 20 bases between the two germline ends. CDR3 sequence reads: CASSLAAGNLLKEQYF. DNA for the CDR3: TGTGCCAGCAGCTTGGCCGCGGGTAATCTCCTTAAAGAGCAGTACTTC. The full variable domain, in which reference TRBV5-4 and TRBJ2-7 provide the parts outside the CDR3, is ETGVTQSPTHLIKTRGQQVTLRCSSQSGHNTVSWYQQALGQGPQFIFQYYREEENGRGNFPPRFSGLQFPNYSSELNVNALELDDSALYLCASSLAAGNLLKEQYFGPGTRLTVT.

This sequence joins TRBV10-3 and TRBJ2-7, with TRBD2 identical over 7 bases. Germline CDR1 ENHRY, CDR2 SYGVKD. The CDR3 runs 13 residues. The junction had 1 base not matched to a gene; V was cut back by 2 bases and J by 3 bases. The CDR3 DNA is TGTGCCATCAGTGAGACTAGCGACTACGAGCAGTACTTC. Encoded protein: CAISETSDYEQYF.

The chain employs TRBV5-6 and TRBJ2-5; D remains unclear. V was clipped by 0 bases and J by 0 bases, with 12 bases between them. The germline gives CDR1 SGHDT, CDR2 YYEEEE. The CDR3 consists of 16 residues. In DNA form, the CDR3 reads TGTGCCAGCAGCTTGGCCCTGGAGATGTACCAAGAGACCCAGTACTTC. Amino acid sequence: CASSLALEMYQETQYF.

This clone was seen once. The chain employs TRBV29-1 and TRBJ2-2, with TRBD1 as a possible D gene (6 bases). Trimming stripped 4 bases from V and 5 bases from J, with 11 bases between. Germline CDR1 reads SQVTM; CDR2 reads ANQGSEA. CDR3 size: 13 residues. The CDR3 protein is CSVGAGVTGELFF. CDR3 coding DNA: TGCAGCGTTGGCGCAGGGGTAACCGGGGAGCTGTTTTTT.

J is TRBJ1-2 and V is TRBV29-1; 9 nucleotides match TRBD1. This CDR3 has 13 amino acids. The V segment lost 3 bases and the J segment 8 bases; nucleotides outside the gene matches: 7. Per the germline V gene, CDR1 is SQVTM and CDR2 is ANQGSEA. The CDR3 DNA reads as TGCAGCGTTGACCCTACAGGGGGCGGAGGCTACACCTTC. It translates to CSVDPTGGGGYTF.

The chain carries TRBV27 and TRBJ2-1, with 8 nucleotides matching TRBD1. CDR1 and CDR2 from the germline V gene are MNHEY and SMNVEV (reference sequence). The CDR3 is 16 residues long. Trimming took 6 bases from V and 0 from J; bases not matched to a gene: 7. Written as DNA, the CDR3 is TGTGCCAGCAGCCCATGGGACAGGAGCTCCTACAATGAGCAGTTCTTC. The encoded protein is CASSPWDRSSYNEQFF.

J is TRBJ2-3 and V is TRBV18, with TRBD2 as a possible D gene (7 bases). The germline V gene encodes CDR1 KGHSH and CDR2 LQKENI. Trimming pared 4 bases from V and 8 bases from J, leaving 13 bases between. The CDR3 totals 13 residues. In DNA form, the CDR3 reads TGTGCCAGCTCACAATCAGGGGAGGGTACGCAGTATTTT. Translated: CASSQSGEGTQYF.

V gene TRBV13 combines with J gene TRBJ1-2; no definite D call. V dropped 5 bases and J dropped 4 bases, with 5 bases sitting between them. CDR1 is PRHDT and CDR2 is FYEKMQ in the germline V gene (reference sequence). CDR3 size: 11 residues. Written as DNA, the CDR3 is TGTGCCAGCAGCCCAGGCTATGGCTACACCTTC. This sequence encodes CASSPGYGYTF.

Only a few counts were recorded for this clone. The chain uses TRBV4-3 and TRBJ1-2; D gene uncertain. Per the germline V gene, CDR1 is LGHNA and CDR2 is YSLEER. The CDR3 extends over 13 amino acids. Trimming took off 3 bases at V and 6 bases at J, with 11 bases between the two ends. DNA for the CDR3: TGCGCCAGCAGCCACAGAGGAGGGCATGGCTACACCTTC. As protein: CASSHRGGHGYTF.

The chain combines TRBV28 with TRBJ2-1; the D is unclear. CDR1 and CDR2 from the germline V gene are MDHEN and SYDVKM. CDR3 length equals 13 residues. The germline V and J ends were trimmed by 3 bases and 5 bases, with 8 bases remaining between them. CDR3 amino acids: CASSFHNNNEQFF. In DNA, the CDR3 is TGTGCCAGCAGTTTCCACAATAACAATGAGCAGTTCTTC.